One and the same sample provided the 31 T cell receptor beta chains below, sequenced in a study of T-cell reconstitution after alpha-beta-depleted transplantation in children. Unique molecular identifiers were incorporated when the TCRbeta library was constructed. TCRdb re-called the PCR reads with MiXCR, one entry per CDR3 protein. The data show fewer than 350,000 distinct CDR3 sequences, with about 9.9% seen just once and 20% to 25% held by the top ten. The sample here was peripheral blood, taken 180 days after TCRalphabeta/CD19-depleted stem cell transplant. The receptors were sampled from a male patient between 2 and 10 years old who had a stem cell transplant for chronic granulomatous disease, so the T cells may come from the graft donor.

At least ten counts were recorded for this clonotype. This sequence joins TRBV6-5 and TRBJ2-3; TRBD2 matches 7 bases. V dropped 2 bases and J dropped 6; count of bases not matched to a gene: 8. Germline V gives CDR1 MNHEY, CDR2 SVGAGI. CDR3 length equals 15 residues. In DNA, the CDR3 is TGTGCCAGCAGTTACGGGTCGACTAGCCGTGATACGCAGTATTTT. Residues: CASSYGSTSRDTQYF.

The genes are TRBV19 and TRBJ2-7; a possible D gene is TRBD1 (6 bases). The CDR3 spans 16 residues. V dropped 5 bases and J dropped 7 bases, with 24 bases sitting between them. Germline CDR1 and CDR2: LNHDA and SQIVND (reference sequence). The CDR3 nucleotides are TGTGCCAGTAGTCCCGGACAGAGCAGCGCCGTGAGGGAGCAGTACTTC. Translation gives CASSPGQSSAVREQYF.

This clonotype was recorded many times. The chain employs TRBV28 and TRBJ2-5; tentatively, D is TRBD1 (6 bases). V was shortened by 5 bases and J by 5 bases, with 12 bases between the two germline ends. CDR1 is MDHEN, CDR2 SYDVKM, per germline. The length of the CDR3 is 13 residues. The CDR3 region has the DNA TGTGCCAGCAGTCTTGGACAGCCGGAGACCCAGTACTTC. Translated, it gives CASSLGQPETQYF. The full variable domain, with the rest looked up from reference TRBV28 and TRBJ2-5, is DVKVTQSSRYLVKRTGEKVFLECVQDMDHENMFWYRQDPGLGLRLIYFSYDVKMKEKGDIPEGYSVSREKKERFSLILESASTNQTSMYLCASSLGQPETQYFGPGTRLLVL.

This clonotype was seen at least ten times. The V gene is TRBV7-8, the J gene TRBJ2-1; 8 nucleotides line up with TRBD2. Per the germline V gene, CDR1 is SGHVS and CDR2 is FQNEAQ. CDR3 length equals 16 residues. After removal of 8 bases from V and 4 bases from J, the junction contained 13 bases not matched to a gene. DNA of the CDR3: TGTGCCAGCGAACCCCGGGAGGGCCTTATTTACAATGAGCAGTTCTTC. The encoded protein is CASEPREGLIYNEQFF.

This clonotype has just a few counts. The V call is TRBV19, the J call TRBJ2-1; 10 nucleotides agree with TRBD2. The CDR3 has 16 amino acids. Per germline, CDR1 LNHDA and CDR2 SQIVND (reference sequence). Losses at the gene ends were 4 bases for V and 5 bases for J; bases not matched to a gene: 8. CDR3 sequence reads: CASSREAGGTHNEQFF. CDR3 DNA sequence: TGTGCCAGTAGTAGAGAAGCGGGAGGGACCCACAATGAGCAGTTCTTC.

This clonotype was observed many times. This sequence joins TRBV7-3 and TRBJ1-1, with a possible D match to TRBD1 (6 bases). CDR1 is SGHTA, CDR2 FQGTGA, per germline. This CDR3 has 16 amino acids. V was clipped by 2 bases and J by 1 base, with 14 bases between them. In DNA, the CDR3 is TGTGCCAGCAGCTTAGGTCCGGGGGCGCGGAACACTGAAGCTTTCTTT. This encodes CASSLGPGARNTEAFF.

Ten or more counts support this clonotype. This chain links TRBV28 with TRBJ1-5; maybe TRBD1 (6 bases). Trimming took 3 bases from V and 2 from J, leaving 14 bases between them. Germline V gene sequence: CDR1 MDHEN, CDR2 SYDVKM. The CDR3 is 16 residues long. CDR3 region: CASSFRGASGNQPQHF. CDR3 nucleotides: TGTGCCAGCAGTTTCAGGGGAGCCTCGGGCAATCAGCCCCAGCATTTT.

This clonotype occurred many times. The chain employs TRBV12-3 or TRBV12-4 and TRBJ1-4, with 7 bases fitting TRBD1. The CDR3 loop spans 13 amino acids. V gave up 6 bases and J gave up 11 bases; unmatched junction bases: 9. The CDR3 coding sequence is TGTGCCAGCAGCCTACGGACAGGCGACAAACTGTTTTTT. As protein: CASSLRTGDKLFF.

This clonotype was detected ten times or more. This chain connects TRBV5-5 to TRBJ1-2; 8 positions agree with TRBD1. CDR1 SGHKS and CDR2 YYEKEE come from the germline V gene (reference sequence). The V and J ends lost 1 base and 5 bases, in that order; junction bases with no gene match: 7. This CDR3 contains 15 residues. CDR3 protein: CASSLRAGQDYGYTF. The CDR3 DNA follows: TGTGCCAGCAGCTTGCGCGCGGGACAGGATTATGGCTACACCTTC. Combining the CDR3 with reference TRBV5-5 and TRBJ1-2 gives the whole variable domain DAGVTQSPTHLIKTRGQQVTLRCSPISGHKSVSWYQQVLGQGPQFIFQYYEKEERGRGNFPDRFSARQFPNYSSELNVNALLLGDSALYLCASSLRAGQDYGYTFGSGTRLTVV.

In its sample, this clonotype was seen many times. This chain's CDR3 is CASSQSSGSVDEQFF. CDR3 coding DNA: TGTGCCAGCTCCCAGTCGTCCGGTTCGGTCGATGAGCAGTTCTTC. The V gene is TRBV18, the J gene TRBJ2-1; D ambiguous. V dropped 6 bases and J dropped 8 bases, with 20 bases sitting between them. Germline V lookup: CDR1 KGHSH, CDR2 LQKENI. The CDR3 sequence is 15 residues long.

This clonotype was observed at least ten times. This rearrangement joins TRBV7-8 to TRBJ1-2; D perhaps matches TRBD1 (6 bases). Trimming removed 5 bases at V and 7 bases at J, with 17 bases between. Germline V gene data show CDR1 as SGHVS and CDR2 as FQNEAQ. The CDR3 has 14 amino acids. The chain's CDR3 is CASSHPGQTFGYTF. The DNA for the CDR3 is TGTGCCAGCAGCCACCCCGGACAGACGTTTGGCTACACCTTC.

The rearrangement joins TRBV2 to TRBJ2-2, with unresolved D. The CDR3 runs 15 residues. Germline values: CDR1 SNHLY, CDR2 FYNNEI. Between the trimmed V and J ends, which lost 2 bases and 2 bases, there was a span of 9 bases. CDR3 DNA sequence: TGTGCCAGCAGTGAACGTAGGGCTAACACCGGGGAGCTGTTTTTT. Translating it yields CASSERRANTGELFF. Full variable domain (missing parts from reference TRBV2 and TRBJ2-2): EPEVTQTPSHQVTQMGQEVILRCVPISNHLYFYWYRQILGQKVEFLVSFYNNEISEKSEIFDDQFSVERPDGSNFTLKIRSTKLEDSAMYFCASSERRANTGELFFGEGSRLTVL.

This clonotype was seen at least ten times. For the CDR3, the DNA is TGTGCCAGCAGCTTAGGGACAAAAGATAGCAATCAGCCCCAGCATTTT. Its protein product is CASSLGTKDSNQPQHF. The chain is built from TRBV7-6 and TRBJ1-5; D might be TRBD1 (5 bases). V was trimmed by 1 base and J by 0 bases, leaving 10 bases between them. The CDR3 loop spans 16 amino acids. Germline V lookup: CDR1 SGHVS, CDR2 FNYEAQ.

In this sample, this clonotype turned up many times. This chain uses TRBV24-1 with TRBJ2-5; the D gene is possibly TRBD2 (5 bases). The CDR3 totals 15 residues. V lost 3 bases and J 1 base, leaving 11 bases between the germline ends. Germline V gene data show CDR1 as KGHDR and CDR2 as SFDVKD. The CDR3 bases are TGTGCCACCAGTGATATCAGGACTTTCCAAGAGACCCAGTACTTC. This encodes CATSDIRTFQETQYF.

This clonotype was observed many times. This rearrangement joins TRBV28 to TRBJ2-3, with TRBD2 matching over 10 bases. CDR3 length equals 16 residues. J lost 0 bases, V lost 5 bases, and 5 bases had no gene match. Germline lookup yields CDR1 MDHEN and CDR2 SYDVKM. CDR3 region: CASSPETSGSTDTQYF. The CDR3 nucleotides are TGTGCCAGCAGTCCCGAGACTAGCGGGAGCACAGATACGCAGTATTTT.

This clonotype was observed at least ten times. The chain couples TRBV7-8 to TRBJ1-1; no clear D. The CDR3 consists of 14 residues. V dropped 4 bases and J dropped 0 bases, with 9 bases sitting between them. CDR1 and CDR2 from the germline V gene are SGHVS and FQNEAQ. The CDR3 coding sequence is TGTGCCAGCAGCTCTAAGACATTGAACACTGAAGCTTTCTTT. It codes for CASSSKTLNTEAFF.

This clonotype came up many times. The chain recombines TRBV10-2 with TRBJ1-2; possible D gene TRBD1, 6 bases. Germline CDR1 is WSHSY and CDR2 is SAAADI. Trimming took off 6 bases at V and 2 bases at J, with 10 bases between the two ends. CDR3 length: 13 residues. In DNA form, the CDR3 reads TGCGCCAGCAGGGGAACAGGGAACTATGGCTACACCTTC. Encoded protein: CASRGTGNYGYTF.

Ten or more counts support this clonotype. This chain links TRBV5-1 with TRBJ1-1; D unclear. CDR3 size: 12 residues. Deletions cut 0 bases from V and 10 bases from J, with 10 bases between. Looked up from germline, CDR1 is SGHRS and CDR2 is YFSETQ. CDR3 sequence (DNA): TGCGCCAGCAGCTTGGAGGGAGAGGGAGCTTTCTTT. Its translation is CASSLEGEGAFF.

The table lists this clonotype with many counts. The rearrangement joins TRBV12-3 or TRBV12-4 to TRBJ2-3; D unresolved. Trimming cost V 6 bases and J 0 bases, with 19 bases left between them. This CDR3 region has 17 residues. In DNA, the CDR3 is TGTGCCAGCAGCTTCGGGTGGAGCAAAACTAGCACAGATACGCAGTATTTT. Its protein is CASSFGWSKTSTDTQYF.

This clonotype has a count of ten or more. A junction end diverges from the germline sequence, so it may reflect a read error. The chain has TRBV11-1 and TRBJ2-3, with 9 bases that match TRBD1. The germline gives CDR1 SGHAT, CDR2 FQDESV (reference sequence). The CDR3 length is 16 residues. CDR3 DNA: TGTGCCAGCACCTTAAGAGGGACAGGGAGCACAGATACGCAGTATTTT. Translated, it gives CASTLRGTGSTDTQYF.

This clonotype was picked up one time. Given a much more abundant clone one base away, this may be a read error. This chain uses TRBV20-1 with TRBJ1-1; the D gene is possibly TRBD1 (6 bases). V was pared by 1 base and J by 5 bases, with 11 bases between. Germline CDR1 and CDR2: DFQATT and SNEGSKA (reference sequence). The CDR3 has 13 residues. The CDR3 loop is CSARGYRETEAFF. The CDR3 DNA sequence: TGCAGTGCTAGAGGGTACAGGGAAACTGAAGCTTTCTTT.

The table lists this clonotype with many counts. The rearrangement links TRBV14 to TRBJ2-3, with D possibly TRBD2 on 6 matching bases. CDR1 and CDR2 from the germline V gene are SGHDN and FVKESK. This CDR3 comprises 16 residues. Trimming cost V 5 bases and J 4 bases, with 19 bases left between them. The CDR3 sequence is CASSGTGEFWADTQYF. CDR3 DNA: TGTGCCAGCAGCGGGACGGGAGAGTTTTGGGCAGATACGCAGTATTTT.

This clonotype was counted at least ten times. The chain links TRBV7-8 to TRBJ2-7; a possible D gene is TRBD1 (6 bases). Between the trimmed V and J ends, which lost 0 bases and 6 bases, there was a span of 18 bases. The germline CDR1 and CDR2 sequences are SGHVS and FQNEAQ. There are 16 residues in the CDR3. CDR3 in DNA: TGTGCCAGCAGCTTAGCCTACAGGGTTCCGTTGGCCGAGCAGTACTTC. This encodes CASSLAYRVPLAEQYF. Full variable domain (rest looked up from reference TRBV7-8 and TRBJ2-7): GAGVSQSPRYKVAKRGQDVALRCDPISGHVSLFWYQQALGQGPEFLTYFQNEAQLDKSGLPSDRFFAERPEGSVSTLKIQRTQQEDSAVYLCASSLAYRVPLAEQYFGPGTRLTVT.

This clonotype showed up just a few times. V is TRBV15 and J is TRBJ2-5, with 14 bases fitting TRBD2. J gave up 5 bases and V 1 base, and 6 bases lay outside the gene matches. The V gene's germline CDR1 is LNHNV and CDR2 YYDKDF (reference sequence). The CDR3 sequence is 17 residues long. CDR3 amino acids: CATSRGRLAGGGETQYF. CDR3 DNA: TGTGCCACCAGCAGAGGTCGACTAGCGGGAGGGGGGGAGACCCAGTACTTC.

Only a few counts were recorded for this clonotype. The chain combines TRBV19 with TRBJ2-1; 7 positions agree with TRBD1. CDR1 is LNHDA and CDR2 is SQIVND in the germline V gene (reference sequence). CDR3 length: 13 amino acids. The junction had 8 bases not matched to a gene; V was cut back by 6 bases and J by 9 bases. The CDR3 loop is CASSLGGTSEQFF. The CDR3 region has the DNA TGTGCCAGTAGCCTAGGGGGCACCAGTGAGCAGTTCTTC.

This clonotype was picked up many times. The chain combines TRBV7-2 with TRBJ2-7; D could derive from TRBD1 or TRBD2 (5 bases each). This CDR3 has 15 residues. Germline V gene data show CDR1 as SGHTA and CDR2 as FQGNSA. Trimming took 5 bases from V and 2 from J, leaving 16 bases between them. The CDR3 is CASSLGPAVAYEQYF. The CDR3 DNA reads as TGTGCCAGCAGCCTGGGGCCAGCGGTCGCCTACGAGCAGTACTTC.

In regard to this clonotype: Being one base from a much bigger clone, this may be a read error. The genes are TRBV7-3 and TRBJ2-7; 8 positions match TRBD2. CDR1 is SGHTA, CDR2 FQGTGA, per germline. CDR3 size: 15 residues. Here the CDR3 reads CGSSLMATSDYEQYF. The CDR3 DNA sequence: TGTGGCAGCAGCTTAATGGCGACTAGCGACTACGAGCAGTACTTC.

This clonotype was seen many times. V and J are TRBV27 and TRBJ2-7; no clear D. Trimming took off 5 bases at V and 4 bases at J, with 9 bases between the two ends. Per the germline V gene, CDR1 is MNHEY and CDR2 is SMNVEV (reference sequence). The CDR3 is 12 residues long. This CDR3 reads CASSEHGYEQYF. CDR3 DNA: TGTGCCAGCAGTGAGCACGGGTACGAGCAGTACTTC.

This clonotype was seen at least ten times. This chain joins TRBV20-1 and TRBJ2-2, with a weak D call TRBD2 (5 bases). The ends were cut back, 0 bases at V and 1 base at J, with 9 bases in the middle. Germline V gene sequence: CDR1 DFQATT, CDR2 SNEGSKA (reference sequence). CDR3 length: 15 residues. The CDR3 reads CSARDPAGNTGELFF. As DNA, the CDR3 is TGCAGTGCTAGAGATCCGGCGGGGAACACCGGGGAGCTGTTTTTT.

This clonotype was seen ten or more times. This rearrangement joins TRBV4-3 to TRBJ2-1; 9 nucleotides line up with TRBD1. The CDR3 totals 17 residues. The germline CDR1 and CDR2 sequences are LGHNA and YSLEER. The J segment lost 0 bases and the V segment lost 0 bases, leaving 3 bases of the junction unmatched. The CDR3 is CASSQEGTGISYNEQFF. The DNA of the CDR3 is TGCGCCAGCAGCCAAGAGGGGACAGGGATCTCCTACAATGAGCAGTTCTTC.

This clonotype was recorded at least ten times. This chain connects TRBV29-1 to TRBJ2-1, with D unclear. Trimming took 0 bases from V and 1 from J, leaving 7 bases between them. Per germline, CDR1 SQVTM and CDR2 ANQGSEA. CDR3 length: 14 residues. The CDR3 bases are TGCAGCGTTGAAGAGGGCGGATCCTACAATGAGCAGTTCTTC. Amino acid sequence: CSVEEGGSYNEQFF.